Shown below are 31 T cell receptor beta chains from a single sample sequenced in a study of T-cell reconstitution after alpha-beta-depleted transplantation in children. The authors prepared the TCRbeta library with unique molecular identifiers. TCRdb reanalysed the PCR reads using MiXCR and keeps one entry per CDR3 protein. The sample has hundreds of thousands of distinct CDR3 sequences, approximately 12% seen once. Sample: PBMCs, mostly from graft donor cells, taken 360 days after TCRalphabeta/CD19-depleted stem cell transplant. The receptor source for this set is a male patient younger than 18 who had a stem cell transplant for acute myeloid leukemia, so the T cells may come from the graft donor.

This clonotype was recorded a few times. V is TRBV4-3 and J is TRBJ2-6; D uncertain. Germline-derived CDR1 and CDR2 are LGHNA and YSLEER. V dropped 2 bases and J dropped 0 bases, with 14 bases sitting between them. The CDR3 runs 18 residues. CDR3 nucleotides: TGCGCCAGCAGCCAACAAACGAAAAGCTTCTCTGGGGCCAACGTCCTGACTTTC. As protein: CASSQQTKSFSGANVLTF.

This clonotype was counted at least ten times. The rearrangement joins TRBV12-3 or TRBV12-4 to TRBJ2-3; the match to TRBD2 covers 12 bases. Trimming at V came to 5 bases and at J to 7 bases, leaving 10 bases not matched to a gene. This CDR3 region has 16 residues. The CDR3 loop reads CASSPASGRAVNTQYF. For the CDR3, the DNA is TGTGCCAGCAGTCCAGCTAGCGGGAGGGCCGTGAATACGCAGTATTTT.

This clonotype was counted a few times. The chain employs TRBV24-1 and TRBJ2-7, with a weak D call TRBD1 (5 bases). The ends were cut back, 2 bases at V and 2 bases at J, with 15 bases in the middle. From germline, CDR1 is KGHDR and CDR2 SFDVKD. The CDR3 runs to 16 residues. For the CDR3, the DNA is TGTGCCACCAGTGATTCGCGACAGACCATGCCCTACGAGCAGTACTTC. Translated, it gives CATSDSRQTMPYEQYF.

This clonotype appeared many times. The V and J genes are TRBV24-1 and TRBJ2-7; 8 nucleotides line up with TRBD2. The ends lost 5 bases at V and 6 bases at J; junction bases unmatched: 5. Germline lookup yields CDR1 KGHDR and CDR2 SFDVKD. This CDR3 region has 13 residues. CDR3 bases: TGTGCCACCAGTGTGACGGGAGGGAGCGAGCAGTACTTC. It codes for CATSVTGGSEQYF.

In this sample, this clonotype turned up a few times. The chain has TRBV6-2 or TRBV6-3 and TRBJ2-7; 11 bases are a match to TRBD1. Germline V lookup: CDR1 MNHEY, CDR2 SVGEGT. The CDR3 contains 15 residues. V dropped 8 bases and J dropped 0; count of bases not matched to a gene: 6. CDR3 nucleotides: TGTGCCAGCCGCATCGGGACAGGGGGCTCCTACGAGCAGTACTTC. Its translation: CASRIGTGGSYEQYF.

This clonotype has just a few counts. J is TRBJ1-4 and V is TRBV12-3 or TRBV12-4, with 9 nucleotides matching TRBD1. There are 16 residues in the CDR3. Trimming cost V 4 bases and J 3 bases; bases outside gene matches: 6. The CDR3 here is CASSSLNRGPNEKLFF. The CDR3 DNA sequence: TGTGCCAGCAGTTCCCTGAACAGGGGGCCTAATGAAAAACTGTTTTTT.

A few counts support this clonotype. The chain links TRBV12-3 or TRBV12-4 to TRBJ2-2, with 7 bases matching TRBD2. The length of the CDR3 is 12 residues. V lost 4 bases, J lost 7 bases, and 0 bases stayed unmatched. As DNA, the CDR3 is TGTGCCAGCAGTTGGGACTACGGGGAGCTGTTTTTT. Protein product: CASSWDYGELFF.

This clonotype turned up a few times. The rearrangement uses TRBV6-5 and TRBJ1-6; D might be TRBD1 (5 bases). V shed 4 bases and J shed 2 bases, with 21 bases lying between them. CDR1 is MNHEY, CDR2 SVGAGI, per germline. The CDR3 loop spans 19 amino acids. Written as DNA, the CDR3 is TGTGCCAGCAGTTTACTACCCCCCCAGGGCAGAGCCTATAATTCACCCCTCCACTTT. Protein sequence: CASSLLPPQGRAYNSPLHF.

The table lists this clonotype with many counts. V is TRBV4-3 and J is TRBJ2-3; a weak D match, TRBD1 (6 bases). Germline values: CDR1 LGHNA, CDR2 YSLEER. V lost 5 bases to trimming and J lost 2 bases, with 11 bases between them. This CDR3 has 14 residues. Written as DNA, the CDR3 is TGCGCCAGCAGCTTGGACAGCCTCACAGATACGCAGTATTTT. This sequence encodes CASSLDSLTDTQYF.

This clonotype was detected only a few times. This chain uses TRBV5-1 with TRBJ2-1, with D uncertain. Germline assignment: CDR1 SGHRS and CDR2 YFSETQ. The CDR3 extends over 15 amino acids. The V and J ends lost 1 base and 6 bases respectively, with 14 bases between them. The CDR3 DNA reads as TGCGCCAGCAGCTTGAAGGTTGGCGGTAGCAATGAGCAGTTCTTC. Translated: CASSLKVGGSNEQFF.

The chain uses TRBV7-3 and TRBJ1-1; the D is unclear. Trimming shortened V by 5 bases and J by 4 bases, and 14 bases separated the two germline ends. This CDR3 comprises 14 residues. From germline, CDR1 is SGHTA and CDR2 FQGTGA. The CDR3 here is CASSPPSVPTEAFF. The CDR3 coding sequence is TGTGCCAGCAGCCCCCCGTCGGTCCCCACTGAAGCTTTCTTT.

The chain couples TRBV4-2 to TRBJ2-1, with 13 nucleotides matching TRBD2. Unmatched junction bases numbered 7, after V lost 1 base and J lost 7 bases. The CDR3 totals 17 residues. Germline CDR1 and CDR2: LGHNA and YNFKEQ. The CDR3 loop is CASSQVPPGLAGNEQFF. In nucleotides, the CDR3 is TGTGCCAGCAGCCAAGTCCCGCCGGGACTAGCGGGAAATGAGCAGTTCTTC.

This rearrangement joins TRBV6-2 or TRBV6-3 to TRBJ2-7, with 7 nucleotides matching TRBD1. Per germline, CDR1 MNHEY and CDR2 SVGEGT. Losses at the gene ends were 2 bases for V and 5 bases for J; bases not matched to a gene: 9. CDR3 size: 15 residues. CDR3 bases: TGTGCCAGCAGTTACGCCCGAATCAGGGGGAACGAGCAGTACTTC. Protein product: CASSYARIRGNEQYF.

This clonotype has only a few counts. V and J are TRBV24-1 and TRBJ2-1; D is undetermined. The germline CDR1 and CDR2 sequences are KGHDR and SFDVKD. Trimming left V 5 bases short and J 0 bases short, with 13 bases between. This CDR3 is built from 16 residues. DNA of the CDR3: TGTGCCACCAGTGGTTTTTCTCCCCGCTCCTACAATGAGCAGTTCTTC. It encodes CATSGFSPRSYNEQFF.

The V gene is TRBV5-1, the J gene TRBJ2-7; the D gene could be TRBD1 or TRBD2 (5 bases each). CDR3 length: 15 amino acids. The germline V and J ends were trimmed by 4 bases and 2 bases, with 16 bases remaining between them. Germline V lookup: CDR1 SGHRS, CDR2 YFSETQ. DNA for the CDR3: TGCGCCAGCAGCCCGGCCTTAGGGACCACCTACGAGCAGTACTTC. Residues: CASSPALGTTYEQYF.

The rearrangement joins TRBV19 to TRBJ2-7; 11 bases agree with TRBD2. V shed 5 bases, J shed 3 bases, and the junction held 9 bases outside the gene matches. Per germline, CDR1 LNHDA and CDR2 SQIVND (reference sequence). CDR3 length: 16 amino acids. CDR3 amino acids: CASSARLAGQIYEQYF. The DNA of the CDR3 is TGTGCCAGTAGTGCCCGACTAGCGGGACAGATCTACGAGCAGTACTTC. Variable domain in full (rest from reference TRBV19 and TRBJ2-7): DGGITQSPKYLFRKEGQNVTLSCEQNLNHDAMYWYRQDPGQGLRLIYYSQIVNDFQKGDIAEGYSVSREKKESFPLTVTSAQKNPTAFYLCASSARLAGQIYEQYFGPGTRLTVT.

In its sample, this clonotype was seen a few times. The V gene is TRBV5-8, the J gene TRBJ1-2, with a tentative D call TRBD1 (5 bases). The ends were cut back, 4 bases at V and 4 bases at J, with 11 bases in the middle. The CDR3 is 13 amino acids. CDR1 is SGHTS, CDR2 YDEGEE, per germline. CDR3: CASSQGRAYGYTF. The CDR3 DNA is TGTGCCAGCAGCCAGGGCAGGGCCTATGGCTACACCTTC.

The chain is built from TRBV29-1 and TRBJ1-3; D possibly corresponds to TRBD1 (5 bases). The CDR3 totals 15 residues. With 4 bases removed from V and 4 bases from J, the gap between germline ends came to 17 bases. The V gene's germline CDR1 is SQVTM and CDR2 ANQGSEA. The CDR3 nucleotides read TGCAGCGTTGTTGAGGGGATGGTCTCCGGAAACACCATATATTTT. Protein product: CSVVEGMVSGNTIYF.

This clonotype appeared many times. The CDR3 DNA reads TGCAGTGCTTTTGATACAGGAAGGGAGACCCAGTACTTC. Protein: CSAFDTGRETQYF. The chain is built from TRBV20-1 and TRBJ2-5; D is perhaps TRBD1 (5 bases). V shed 5 bases and J shed 5 bases, with 15 bases lying between them. From germline, CDR1 is DFQATT and CDR2 SNEGSKA (reference sequence). This CDR3 is built from 13 residues.

The sample holds a few counts of this clonotype. The V gene is TRBV14, the J gene TRBJ1-1; the match to TRBD1 covers 7 bases. The CDR3 has 13 residues. Germline V gene lookup returns CDR1 SGHDN and CDR2 FVKESK. The trim removed 6 bases at V and 10 bases at J, leaving 11 bases unmatched. This chain's CDR3 is CASSQNRGSGAFF. CDR3 DNA sequence: TGTGCCAGCAGTCAGAACAGGGGATCTGGAGCTTTCTTT.

This clonotype was recorded at least ten times. The gene calls are TRBV7-9 and TRBJ1-4; D ambiguous. Trimming stripped 1 base from V and 0 bases from J, with 9 bases between. Germline V gives CDR1 SEHNR, CDR2 FQNEAQ (reference sequence). The CDR3 runs to 16 residues. The chain's CDR3 is CASSLGLSSTNEKLFF. The CDR3 region has the DNA TGTGCCAGCAGCTTAGGCCTCAGTTCAACTAATGAAAAACTGTTTTTT. The whole variable domain, filled in from reference TRBV7-9 and TRBJ1-4, reads DTGVSQNPRHKITKRGQNVTFRCDPISEHNRLYWYRQTLGQGPEFLTYFQNEAQLEKSRLLSDRFSAERPKGSFSTLEIQRTEQGDSAMYLCASSLGLSSTNEKLFFGSGTQLSVL.

This clonotype was detected a few times. V usage is TRBV9 and J usage is TRBJ2-1; TRBD1 aligns across 9 bases. Germline CDR1 and CDR2: SGDLS and YYNGEE. V trimming: 0 bases; J trimming: 7 bases; junction bases outside the gene matches: 11. The CDR3 is made up of 17 amino acids. The CDR3 region has the DNA TGTGCCAGCAGCGTAGTATCTAATGGACAGGGGAGGAATGAGCAGTTCTTC. This codes for CASSVVSNGQGRNEQFF.

V and J are TRBV15 and TRBJ2-7; D is uncertain. Trimming removed 0 bases from V and 4 bases from J, with 19 bases in between. Germline assignment: CDR1 LNHNV and CDR2 YYDKDF (reference sequence). CDR3 length: 17 residues. CDR3 protein: CATSRDQLEFGVYEQYF. In nucleotides, the CDR3 is TGTGCCACCAGCAGAGACCAGCTGGAGTTTGGGGTTTACGAGCAGTACTTC.

The chain recombines TRBV5-1 with TRBJ1-1; perhaps TRBD1 as D (5 bases). The germline CDR1 and CDR2 sequences are SGHRS and YFSETQ. This CDR3 is 14 amino acids long. The V end lost 7 bases, the J end lost 4 bases, and 17 bases lay between the germline ends. The CDR3 is CASDEGLGITEAFF. The CDR3 DNA is TGCGCCAGCGACGAGGGGTTGGGGATCACTGAAGCTTTCTTT. Full variable domain (outside the CDR3, taken from reference TRBV5-1 and TRBJ1-1): KAGVTQTPRYLIKTRGQQVTLSCSPISGHRSVSWYQQTPGQGLQFLFEYFSETQRNKGNFPGRFSGRQFSNSRSEMNVSTLELGDSALYLCASDEGLGITEAFFGQGTRLTVV.

There are a few counts of this clonotype. This CDR3 is CASSPMGSYNEQFF. The CDR3 bases are TGTGCCAGCAGTCCGATGGGCTCCTACAATGAGCAGTTCTTC. The V gene is TRBV5-6, the J gene TRBJ2-1; D ambiguous. The CDR3 is 14 residues long. Deletions cut 5 bases from V and 0 bases from J, with 9 bases between. Germline V gives CDR1 SGHDT, CDR2 YYEEEE.

This clonotype appeared many times. This chain uses TRBV4-3 with TRBJ2-3, with D possibly being TRBD1 or TRBD2 (5 bases each). This CDR3 comprises 15 residues. Trimming left V 3 bases short and J 6 bases short, with 16 bases between. Germline values: CDR1 LGHNA, CDR2 YSLEER. CDR3 sequence: CASSQAGARADTQYF. The CDR3, as DNA: TGCGCCAGCAGCCAGGCCGGGGCCAGAGCGGATACGCAGTATTTT.

This chain uses TRBV4-3 with TRBJ2-7, with D hard to call. The germline V and J ends were trimmed by 0 bases and 0 bases, with 12 bases remaining between them. The CDR3 is made up of 16 amino acids. Germline CDR1 and CDR2: LGHNA and YSLEER. The CDR3 region is CASSQDWPRSSYEQYF. In DNA, the CDR3 is TGCGCCAGCAGCCAAGATTGGCCGAGGAGCTCCTACGAGCAGTACTTC.

The sample holds a few counts of this clonotype. At one end the junction does not follow the germline gene, possibly because of a read error. The chain joins TRBV12-3 or TRBV12-4 to TRBJ2-1; no firm D call. This CDR3 has 13 amino acids. The CDR3 sequence is CASSFLGFQETVF. The CDR3 DNA sequence: TGTGCCAGCAGTTTTCTGGGGTTTCAGGAGACGGTCTTC.

This clonotype turned up a few times. The genes are TRBV28 and TRBJ2-7; 7 bases line up with TRBD2. The length of the CDR3 is 14 residues. Germline CDR1 is MDHEN and CDR2 is SYDVKM. V shed 6 bases, J shed 6 bases, and the junction held 11 bases outside the gene matches. Here the CDR3 reads CASRSERDWSEQYF. The CDR3, as DNA: TGTGCCAGCAGGAGCGAGCGGGACTGGTCCGAGCAGTACTTC.

This chain links TRBV24-1 with TRBJ1-5, with TRBD1 as a possible D gene (6 bases). This CDR3 region has 14 residues. Germline V gene lookup returns CDR1 KGHDR and CDR2 SFDVKD. V gave up 2 bases and J gave up 4 bases, with 8 bases separating them. CDR3 amino acids: CATSDYRVNQPQHF. In DNA form, the CDR3 reads TGTGCCACCAGTGATTACAGGGTTAATCAGCCCCAGCATTTT.

The chain carries TRBV7-9 and TRBJ2-7, with 12 positions matching TRBD2. From germline, CDR1 is SEHNR and CDR2 FQNEAQ (reference sequence). The CDR3 loop spans 16 amino acids. V lost 2 bases, J lost 3 bases, and 5 bases stayed unmatched. CDR3 sequence: CASSLWTSGISYEQYF. In DNA form, the CDR3 reads TGTGCCAGCAGCTTATGGACTAGCGGGATCAGCTACGAGCAGTACTTC.